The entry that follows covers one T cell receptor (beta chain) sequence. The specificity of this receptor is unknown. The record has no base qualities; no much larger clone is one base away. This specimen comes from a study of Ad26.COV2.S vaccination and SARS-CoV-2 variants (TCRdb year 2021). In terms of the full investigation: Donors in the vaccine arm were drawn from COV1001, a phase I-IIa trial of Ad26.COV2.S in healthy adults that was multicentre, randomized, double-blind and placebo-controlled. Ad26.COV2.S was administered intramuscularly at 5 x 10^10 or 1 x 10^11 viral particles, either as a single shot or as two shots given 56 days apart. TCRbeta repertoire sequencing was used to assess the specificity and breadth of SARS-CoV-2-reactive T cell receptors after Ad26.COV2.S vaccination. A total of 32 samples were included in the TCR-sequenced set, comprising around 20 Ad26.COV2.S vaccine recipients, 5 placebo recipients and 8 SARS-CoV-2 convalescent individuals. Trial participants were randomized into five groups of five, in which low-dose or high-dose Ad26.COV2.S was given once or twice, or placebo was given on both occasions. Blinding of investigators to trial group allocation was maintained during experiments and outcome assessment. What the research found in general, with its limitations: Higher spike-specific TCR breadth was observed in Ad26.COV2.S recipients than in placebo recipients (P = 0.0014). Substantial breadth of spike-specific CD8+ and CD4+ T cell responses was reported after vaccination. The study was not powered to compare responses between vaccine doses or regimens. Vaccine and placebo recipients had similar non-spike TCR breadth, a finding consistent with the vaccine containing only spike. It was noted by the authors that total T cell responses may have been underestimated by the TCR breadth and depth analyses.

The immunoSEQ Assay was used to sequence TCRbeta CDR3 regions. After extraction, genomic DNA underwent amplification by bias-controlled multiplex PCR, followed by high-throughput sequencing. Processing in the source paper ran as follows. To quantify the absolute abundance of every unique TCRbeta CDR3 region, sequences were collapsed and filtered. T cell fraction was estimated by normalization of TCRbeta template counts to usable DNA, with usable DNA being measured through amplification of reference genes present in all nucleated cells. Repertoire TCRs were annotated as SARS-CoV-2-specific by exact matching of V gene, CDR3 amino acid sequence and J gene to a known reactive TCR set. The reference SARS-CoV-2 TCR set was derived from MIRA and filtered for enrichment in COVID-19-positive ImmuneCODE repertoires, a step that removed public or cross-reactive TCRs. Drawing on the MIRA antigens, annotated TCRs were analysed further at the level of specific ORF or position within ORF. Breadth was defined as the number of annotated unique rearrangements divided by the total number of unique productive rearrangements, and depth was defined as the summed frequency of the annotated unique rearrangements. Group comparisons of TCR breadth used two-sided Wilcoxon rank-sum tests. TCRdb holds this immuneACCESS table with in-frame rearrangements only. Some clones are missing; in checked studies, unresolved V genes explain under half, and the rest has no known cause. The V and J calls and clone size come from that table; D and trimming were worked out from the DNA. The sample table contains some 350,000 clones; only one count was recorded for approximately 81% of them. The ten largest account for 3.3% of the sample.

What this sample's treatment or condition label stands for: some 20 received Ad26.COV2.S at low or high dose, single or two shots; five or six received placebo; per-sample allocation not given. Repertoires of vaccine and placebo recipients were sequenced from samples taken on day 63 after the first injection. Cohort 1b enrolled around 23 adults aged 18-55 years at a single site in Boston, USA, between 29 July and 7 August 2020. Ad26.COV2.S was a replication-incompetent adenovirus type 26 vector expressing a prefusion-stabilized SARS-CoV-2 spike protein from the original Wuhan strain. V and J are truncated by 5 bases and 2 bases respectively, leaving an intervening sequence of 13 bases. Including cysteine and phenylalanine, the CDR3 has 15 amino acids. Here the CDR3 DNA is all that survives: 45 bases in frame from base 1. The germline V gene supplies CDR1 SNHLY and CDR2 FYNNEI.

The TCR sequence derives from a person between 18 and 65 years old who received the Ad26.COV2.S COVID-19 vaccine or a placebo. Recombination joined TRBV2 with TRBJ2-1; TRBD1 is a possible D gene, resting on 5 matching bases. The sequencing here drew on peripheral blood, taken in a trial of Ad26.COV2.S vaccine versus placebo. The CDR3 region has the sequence CASSNSRATYNEQFF. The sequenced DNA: TGTGCCAGCAGTAATAGCAGGGCGACCTACAATGAGCAGTTCTTC. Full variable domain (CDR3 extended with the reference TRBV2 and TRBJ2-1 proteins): EPEVTQTPSHQVTQMGQEVILRCVPISNHLYFYWYRQILGQKVEFLVSFYNNEISEKSEIFDDQFSVERPDGSNFTLKIRSTKLEDSAMYFCASSNSRATYNEQFFGPGTRLTVL.